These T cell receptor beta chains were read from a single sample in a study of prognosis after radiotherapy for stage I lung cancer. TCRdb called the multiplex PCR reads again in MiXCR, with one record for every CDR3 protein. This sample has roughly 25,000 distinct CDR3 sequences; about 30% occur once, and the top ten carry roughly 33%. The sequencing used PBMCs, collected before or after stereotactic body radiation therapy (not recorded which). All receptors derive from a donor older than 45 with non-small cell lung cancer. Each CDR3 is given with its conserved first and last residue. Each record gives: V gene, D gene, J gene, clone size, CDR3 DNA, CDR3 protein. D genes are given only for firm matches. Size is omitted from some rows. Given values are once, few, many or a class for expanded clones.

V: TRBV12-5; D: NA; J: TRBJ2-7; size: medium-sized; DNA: TGTGCTAGTGGTCACAGCAACTACGAGCAGTACTTC; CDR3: CASGHSNYEQYF
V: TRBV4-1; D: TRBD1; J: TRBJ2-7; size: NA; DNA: TGCGCCAGCAGCCAAGATTTGGGGACAGGTGACCAGCAGTACTTC; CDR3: CASSQDLGTGDQQYF
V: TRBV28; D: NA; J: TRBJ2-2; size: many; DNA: TGTGCCAGCAGTTTGAGTGGCAGGGGTTTTACCGGGGAGCTGTTTTTT; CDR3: CASSLSGRGFTGELFF
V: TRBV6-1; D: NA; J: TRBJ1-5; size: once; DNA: TGTGCCAGCAGTGGGACAGTGACTTACAATCAGCCCCAGCATTTT; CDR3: CASSGTVTYNQPQHF
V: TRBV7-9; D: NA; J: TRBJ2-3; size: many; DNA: TGTGCCAGCAGCTTGTGGGTGGAAACGCAGTATTTT; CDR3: CASSLWVETQYF
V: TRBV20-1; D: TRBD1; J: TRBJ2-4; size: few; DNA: TGCAGTGCTAGAGCCGCCGTAGGGACAGGGATAGCCAAAAACATTCAGTACTTC; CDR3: CSARAAVGTGIAKNIQYF
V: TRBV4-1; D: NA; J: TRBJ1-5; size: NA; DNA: TGCGCCAGCAGTCGTACAGACGGGTTTGGGCAGCCACAGCATTTT; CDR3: CASSRTDGFGQPQHF
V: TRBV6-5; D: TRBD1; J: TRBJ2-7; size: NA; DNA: TGTGCCAGCAGTTCCGTCGGACAGGGGTCTCGAGACGAGCAGTACTTC; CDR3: CASSSVGQGSRDEQYF
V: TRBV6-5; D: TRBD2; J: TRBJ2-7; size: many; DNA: TGTGCCAGCAGTTTAGCGGGGTTGTTCTACGAGCAGTACTTC; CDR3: CASSLAGLFYEQYF
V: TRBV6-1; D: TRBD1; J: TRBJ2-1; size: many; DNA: TGTGCCAGCAGCACTGGACAGGGCCGCTACAATGAGCAGTTCTTC; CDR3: CASSTGQGRYNEQFF
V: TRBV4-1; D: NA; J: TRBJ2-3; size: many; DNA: TGCGCCAGCAGCCCGGGCCCCTTTGGAAGCACAGATACGCAGTATTTT; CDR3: CASSPGPFGSTDTQYF
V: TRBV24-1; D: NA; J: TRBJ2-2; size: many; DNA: TGTGCCACCAGGACAGGGAGGACCGGGGAGCTGTTTTTT; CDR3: CATRTGRTGELFF
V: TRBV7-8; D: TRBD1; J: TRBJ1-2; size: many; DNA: TGTGCCAGCAGCTTCGGACAGGACTATGGCTACACCTTC; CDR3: CASSFGQDYGYTF